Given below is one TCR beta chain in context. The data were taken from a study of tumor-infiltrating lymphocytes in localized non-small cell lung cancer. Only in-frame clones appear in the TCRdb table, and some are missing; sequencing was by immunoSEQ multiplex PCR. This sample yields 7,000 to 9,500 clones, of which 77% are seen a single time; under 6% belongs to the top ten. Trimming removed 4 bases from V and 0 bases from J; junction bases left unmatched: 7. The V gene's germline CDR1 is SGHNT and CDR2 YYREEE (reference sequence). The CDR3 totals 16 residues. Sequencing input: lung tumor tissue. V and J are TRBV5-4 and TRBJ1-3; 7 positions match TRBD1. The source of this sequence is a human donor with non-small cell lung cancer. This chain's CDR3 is CASSDDRARSGNTIYF. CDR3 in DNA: TGTGCCAGCAGCGACGACAGGGCCCGCTCTGGAAACACCATATATTTT.